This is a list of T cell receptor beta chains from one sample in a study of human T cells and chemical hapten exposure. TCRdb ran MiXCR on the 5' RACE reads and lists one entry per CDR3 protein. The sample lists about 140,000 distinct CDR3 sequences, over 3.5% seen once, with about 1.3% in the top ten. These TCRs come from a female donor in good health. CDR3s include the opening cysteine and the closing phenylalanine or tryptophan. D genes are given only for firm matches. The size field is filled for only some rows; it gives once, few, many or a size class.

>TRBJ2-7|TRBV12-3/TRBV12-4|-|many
TGTGCCAGCAGTTTTCATGGGGAGCAGTACTTC
CASSFHGEQYF
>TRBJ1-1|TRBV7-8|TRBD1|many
TGTGCCAGCAGCTCCCTCCTGGGACAGGGGCTCGGTAACGTGAACACTGAAGCTTTCTTT
CASSSLLGQGLGNVNTEAFF
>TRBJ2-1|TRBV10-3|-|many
TGTGCCATCAGTGGATCGATCGCGGGGGCCACCTACAATGAGCAGTTCTTC
CAISGSIAGATYNEQFF
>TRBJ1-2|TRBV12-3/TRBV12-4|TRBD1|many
TGTGCCAGCAGTTTACTACTAACCGGTGTGGCAGGGGGCATCTATGGCTACACCTTC
CASSLLLTGVAGGIYGYTF
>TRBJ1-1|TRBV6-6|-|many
TGTGCCAGCAGTTACACCCGACCCGTGTACACTGAAGCTTTCTTT
CASSYTRPVYTEAFF
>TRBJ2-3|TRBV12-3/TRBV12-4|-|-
TGTGCCAGCAGTTTAAAGGCTGGCGGGGTCCGTCGGGCGGATACGCAGTATTTT
CASSLKAGGVRRADTQYF
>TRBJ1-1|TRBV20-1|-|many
TGCAGTGCTAGAATGGGGGTAGGGATCCCTTTGAACACTGAAGCTTTCTTT
CSARMGVGIPLNTEAFF
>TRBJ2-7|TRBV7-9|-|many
TGTGCCAGCAGCCTAGGTCGGGGGGCAAGCGAGCAGTACTTC
CASSLGRGASEQYF
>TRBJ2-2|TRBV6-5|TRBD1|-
TGTGCCAGCAGTTACTCGCTCGATTGGGACAGCAGCACCGGGGAGCTGTTTTTT
CASSYSLDWDSSTGELFF
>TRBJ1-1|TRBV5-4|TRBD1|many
TGTGCCAGCAGCTTTCGACAGGGCCTGAACACTGAAGCTTTCTTT
CASSFRQGLNTEAFF
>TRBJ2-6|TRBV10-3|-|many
TGTGCCATCAAACCTGCCAGTGACGGGAGCTCTGGGGCCAACGTCCTGACTTTC
CAIKPASDGSSGANVLTF
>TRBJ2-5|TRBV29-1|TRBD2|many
TGCAGCGTTGATGGAGGACTAGCGGGGGTTTGGTGGGAGACCCAGTACTTC
CSVDGGLAGVWWETQYF
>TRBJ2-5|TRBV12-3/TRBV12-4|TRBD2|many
TGTGCCAGCAGTCCGAGACTAGCGGGGGGGCCATTTGCAGAGACCCAGTACTTC
CASSPRLAGGPFAETQYF
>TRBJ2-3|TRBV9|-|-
TGTGCCAGCAGCGTTGCGATATCCACAGATACGCAGTATTTT
CASSVAISTDTQYF
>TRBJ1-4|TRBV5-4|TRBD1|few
TGTGCCAGCAGCTCAAATCGGGACAGAGGGGCAACTAATGAAAAACTGTTTTTT
CASSSNRDRGATNEKLFF
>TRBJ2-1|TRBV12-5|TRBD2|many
TGTGCTAGTGGTTTGGCCTTTGGCGGGGGGGAAACCAATGAGCAGTTCTTC
CASGLAFGGGETNEQFF
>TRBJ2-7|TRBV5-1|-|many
TGCGCCAGCAGCTTGGACGCCTACGAGCAGTACTTC
CASSLDAYEQYF
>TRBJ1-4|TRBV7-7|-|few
TGTGCTAGCAGCTTAGGTTCGCGAAGTGGCGAAAAACTGTTTTTT
CASSLGSRSGEKLFF
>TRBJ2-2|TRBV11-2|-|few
TGTGCCAGCAGCTTAGTGGGCAAACACACCGGGGAGCTGTTTTTT
CASSLVGKHTGELFF
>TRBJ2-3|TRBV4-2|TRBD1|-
TGTGCCAGCAGCCGGGGACAGGGGAGAATAGATACGCAGTATTTT
CASSRGQGRIDTQYF
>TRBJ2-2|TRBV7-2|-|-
TGTGCCAGCAGCTTCTACAGGGAATCTGGGGAGCTGTTTTTT
CASSFYRESGELFF
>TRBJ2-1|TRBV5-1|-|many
TGCGCCAGCAGCTTGGCGCGGGGTTACAATGAGCAGTTCTTC
CASSLARGYNEQFF
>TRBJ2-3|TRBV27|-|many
TGTGCCAGCAGTTTTGGGTCTAGCACAGATACGCAGTATTTT
CASSFGSSTDTQYF
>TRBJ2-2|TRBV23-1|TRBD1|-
TGCGCCAGCACCCGGACAGGGGAGAACACCGGGGAGCTGTTTTTT
CASTRTGENTGELFF
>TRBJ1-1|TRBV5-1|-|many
TGCGCCAGCAGCTTATTTGGGCTGGGAAACGCTGAAGCTTTCTTT
CASSLFGLGNAEAFF
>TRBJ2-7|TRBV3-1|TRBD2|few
TGTGCCAGCAGCCGCGGGGGGGTCTACGAGCAGTACTTC
CASSRGGVYEQYF
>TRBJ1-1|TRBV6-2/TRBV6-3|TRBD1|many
TGTGCCAGCAGCCAGGACAGGGGGTGGACTGAAGCTTTCTTT
CASSQDRGWTEAFF
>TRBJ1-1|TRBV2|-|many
TGTGCCATCCCGACAGGAAAGAACACTGAAGCTTTCTTT
CAIPTGKNTEAFF
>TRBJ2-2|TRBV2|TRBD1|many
TGTGCATGCCTACAGGGGGCGGATTATGACACCGGGGAGCTGTTTTTT
CACLQGADYDTGELFF
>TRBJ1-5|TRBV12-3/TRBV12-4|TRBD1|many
TGTGCCAGCAGTCTGGGACAGGGCAGAAGGAGCAATCAGCCCCAGCATTTT
CASSLGQGRRSNQPQHF
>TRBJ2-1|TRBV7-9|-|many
TGTGCCAGCAGCCGAGAGACGGGACTCCCCTCCTACAATGAGCAGTTCTTC
CASSRETGLPSYNEQFF
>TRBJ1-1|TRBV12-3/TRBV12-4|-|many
TGTGCCAGCAGCCCGAGGTTGGTTGTAGCTTTCTTT
CASSPRLVVAFF
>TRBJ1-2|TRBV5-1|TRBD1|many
TGCGCCAGCAGCCAGGGACAGACCAACTATGGCTACACCTTC
CASSQGQTNYGYTF
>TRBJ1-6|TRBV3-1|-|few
TGTGCCAGCAGCCAAGGCCCGACCACTACAGGTGCACCCCTCCACTTT
CASSQGPTTTGAPLHF
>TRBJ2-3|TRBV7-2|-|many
TGTGCCAGCAGCTTAGTTCCAGATACGCAGTATTTT
CASSLVPDTQYF
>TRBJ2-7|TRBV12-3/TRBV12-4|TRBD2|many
TGTGCCAGCAGTTTGGTGGGACTAGCGATCTACGAGCAGTACTTC
CASSLVGLAIYEQYF
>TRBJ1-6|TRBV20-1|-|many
TGCAGTGCTAGAGGGGGAGGGCAGACTAATTCACCCCTCCACTTT
CSARGGGQTNSPLHF
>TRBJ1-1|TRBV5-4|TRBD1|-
TGTGCCAGCAGCCGGGAACCGGGACAGGGGTTTTTATCTGAAGCTTTCTTT
CASSREPGQGFLSEAFF
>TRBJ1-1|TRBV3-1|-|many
TGTGCCAGCAGCCCCCAGACAACCTTCACTGAAGCTTTCTTT
CASSPQTTFTEAFF
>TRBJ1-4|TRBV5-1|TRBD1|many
TGCGCCAGCAGCCTTCGACAGGGAGTTGGTGAAAAACTGTTTTTT
CASSLRQGVGEKLFF
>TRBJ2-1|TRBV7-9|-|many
TGTGCCAGCAGCTTGGCAGGGGTAGGGTACAATGAGCAGTTCTTC
CASSLAGVGYNEQFF
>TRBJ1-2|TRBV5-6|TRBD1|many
TGTGCCAGCAGCCGAGACAGGGTCCTTCGCGGCTACACCTTC
CASSRDRVLRGYTF
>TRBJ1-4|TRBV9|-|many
TGTGCCAGCAGCCCCCGACCGGTTAATGAAAAACTGTTTTTT
CASSPRPVNEKLFF
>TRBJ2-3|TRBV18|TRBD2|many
TGTGCCAGCTCACCACGCCTAGCGGGGGAGGATACGCAGTATTTT
CASSPRLAGEDTQYF
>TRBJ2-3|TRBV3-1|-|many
TGTGCCAGCAGCTACTATAGCGGTGGCACAGATACGCAGTATTTT
CASSYYSGGTDTQYF
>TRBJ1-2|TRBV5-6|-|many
TGTGCCAGCCGCATAGGGGGATCTAGTTGGTCGGATGGCTACACCTTC
CASRIGGSSWSDGYTF
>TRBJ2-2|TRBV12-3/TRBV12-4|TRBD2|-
TGTGCCAGCAGGGTAGCGGGGGCCCTCACCGGGGAGCTGTTTTTT
CASRVAGALTGELFF
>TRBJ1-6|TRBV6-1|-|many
TGTGCCAGCGAAGGAGGGGTCTCTAACCCCGGTTCACCCCTCCACTTT
CASEGGVSNPGSPLHF
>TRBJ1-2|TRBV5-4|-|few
TGTGCCAGCAGCTTGACGGCAGGGGTGGACTATGGCTACACCTTC
CASSLTAGVDYGYTF
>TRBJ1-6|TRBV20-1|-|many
TGCAGTGCTAGTCAGGGGTTTCGGGATTCACCCCTCCACTTT
CSASQGFRDSPLHF
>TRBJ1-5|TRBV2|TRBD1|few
TGTGCCAGCAGATTGACAGGGAGCAGTGGCGATCAGCCCCAGCATTTT
CASRLTGSSGDQPQHF
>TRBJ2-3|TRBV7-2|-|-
TGTGCCAGCAGCTTAGGAAGGCGTGATACGCAGTATTTT
CASSLGRRDTQYF
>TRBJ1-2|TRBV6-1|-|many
TGTGCCAGCAGGAGCGACAGAATCCCACGTCGAAACTATGGCTACACCTTC
CASRSDRIPRRNYGYTF
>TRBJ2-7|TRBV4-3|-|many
TGCGCCAGCAGCCAAATACAGGGCTACGAGCAGTACTTC
CASSQIQGYEQYF
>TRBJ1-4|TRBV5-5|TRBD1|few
TGTGCCAGCAGCTTCCGGGACAGAGATAATGAAAAACTGTTTTTT
CASSFRDRDNEKLFF
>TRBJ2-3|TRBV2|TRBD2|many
TGTGCCAGCAGTGAAGCGCGCGGGGGGGCCTCAGATACGCAGTATTTT
CASSEARGGASDTQYF
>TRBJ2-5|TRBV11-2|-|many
TGTGCCAGCAGCCCTCTCCATTTGGGAGAGACCCAGTACTTC
CASSPLHLGETQYF
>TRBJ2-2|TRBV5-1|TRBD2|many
TGCGCCAGCAACCCCTCCGGGGGGATCAACACCGGGGAGCTGTTTTTT
CASNPSGGINTGELFF
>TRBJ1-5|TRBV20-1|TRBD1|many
TGCAGTGCTAGCCTGGGACAGGGCAATCAGCCCCAGCATTTT
CSASLGQGNQPQHF
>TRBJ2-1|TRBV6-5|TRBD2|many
TGTGCCAGCAGTAAACTAGCGGGGGCCTCCGGGGAGTTCTTC
CASSKLAGASGEFF